This TCR beta chain was captured in a study of blood T cell repertoires in COVID-19. Study in general: The samples span acute and convalescent COVID-19 from the United States, Italy and Spain.

Per the original methods: Amplified reference gene primers provided the basis for estimating nucleated cell counts. The table came from immunoSEQ multiplex PCR; TCRdb's copy has only in-frame clones and leaves some out. V, J and clone size are those of that table, while D and trimming were read from the DNA. The table shows fewer than 350,000 clones, with about 85% occurring only once. Germline CDR1 reads MNHEY; CDR2 reads SMNVEV (reference sequence). The CDR3 has 15 amino acids. The trim removed 2 bases at V and 3 bases at J, leaving 6 bases unmatched. This clone was counted a single time. This study enrolled people aged roughly 18 to 100 from about 26 US geographic areas.

The sequence was collected from a woman in her 30s who had been exposed to COVID-19. The V call is TRBV27, the J call TRBJ1-1; 7 nucleotides match TRBD1. Sequenced: PBMCs or T cells enriched from blood (not recorded which). The CDR3 DNA is TGTGCCAGCAGTTTAAAAAGCAGGGGGTACACTGAAGCTTTCTTT. Residues: CASSLKSRGYTEAFF.